Below are 2 T cell receptor beta chains sequenced from a single sample in a study of blood T cell repertoires in COVID-19. Measured with immunoSEQ multiplex PCR; TCRdb has only the in-frame clones, and not every one. The table lists 650,000 to 800,000 clones, 85% to 90% of them singletons. Sequencing was done on a sample of peripheral blood. The receptor set was obtained from a woman aged 18-35 years with acute or convalescent COVID-19.

In the case of this clone: One end of the junction is discordant with germline, which a read error may explain. The rearrangement joins TRBV24-1 to TRBJ1-1; D is unresolved. The CDR3 is made up of 13 amino acids. CDR1 is KGHDR and CDR2 is SFDVKD in the germline V gene. DNA for the CDR3: TGTGCCACCAGTGTTTTGTCCGGAGACGAAGCTTTCTTT. Protein sequence: CATSVLSGDEAFF.

Turning to this clone: Compared with germline, one end of the junction differs, possibly owing to a read error. The chain combines TRBV11-2 with TRBJ1-2, with 7 bases lining up with TRBD1. Germline V gene data show CDR1 as SGHAT and CDR2 as FQNNGV. The CDR3 totals 12 residues. CDR3 amino acids: CASSYPGTAPLF. CDR3 nucleotides: TGTGCCAGCAGCTACCCCGGGACAGCTCCCTTATTC.